This TCR beta chain emerged from a study of control samples from healthy donors and cancer patients. CDR1 is SGHRS and CDR2 is YFSETQ in the germline V gene. The V end was cut by 4 bases, the J end by 1 base, with 2 bases between. The CDR3 is made up of 11 amino acids. TCRdb's copy holds only in-frame clones and misses some; the assay was immunoSEQ multiplex PCR. The sample has under 85,000 clones; over 85% are singletons. Sequencing was carried out using PBMCs. The rearrangement uses TRBV5-1 and TRBJ1-2; D is unclear. The sequence derives from a woman in her thirties or forties with lung cancer. This chain's CDR3 is CASSHNYGYTF. CDR3 coding DNA: TGCGCCAGCAGCCATAACTATGGCTACACCTTC.